Below, 12 T cell receptor beta chains from the same sample are listed, as sequenced in a study of T-cell memory formation after mild COVID-19. TCRdb processed the 5' RACE reads anew with MiXCR; each CDR3 protein has one entry. Of 400,000 or so distinct CDR3 sequences in the sample, 15% to 25% were seen once. Sample: PBMCs or a T cell subset sorted from them (not recorded which). The source of these receptors is an adult woman who had mild COVID-19 (a few samples of this study predate the infection). Cell type and time point are not known.

This chain uses TRBV7-9 with TRBJ2-2, with D perhaps TRBD2 (5 bases). This CDR3 is built from 17 residues. V lost 2 bases to trimming and J lost 0 bases, with 13 bases between them. CDR1 and CDR2 (germline): SEHNR, FQNEAQ (reference sequence). CDR3 nucleotides: TGTGCCAGCAGCTTATTAGGCGCAGCGGCGAACACCGGGGAGCTGTTTTTT. This codes for CASSLLGAAANTGELFF.

J is TRBJ2-5 and V is TRBV7-8, with 12 bases aligning to TRBD2. Germline lookup yields CDR1 SGHVS and CDR2 FQNEAQ. The V and J ends lost 2 bases and 0 bases, in that order; junction bases with no gene match: 10. This CDR3 spans 19 amino acids. DNA of the CDR3: TGTGCCAGCAGCTTATTTCTAGCGGGAGGGCCAATGCACCAAGAGACCCAGTACTTC. It yields the protein CASSLFLAGGPMHQETQYF.

CDR3 sequence (DNA): TGTGCCATCAGTGAGCCTCGGGCTAGGACTGAAGCTTTCTTT. Translating gives CAISEPRARTEAFF. The genes are TRBV10-3 and TRBJ1-1, with no clear D. V lost 2 bases to trimming and J lost 5 bases, with 12 bases between them. Germline V CDR1 and CDR2: ENHRY, SYGVKD. The CDR3 has 14 residues.

This clonotype was picked up a small number of times. This rearrangement joins TRBV5-1 to TRBJ1-2; possibly TRBD1 for D (6 bases). V was clipped by 3 bases and J by 11 bases, with 11 bases between them. The CDR3 contains 11 residues. Germline lookup yields CDR1 SGHRS and CDR2 YFSETQ. The CDR3 region is CASSSGQTYTF. The CDR3 bases are TGCGCCAGCAGCTCTGGACAGACATACACCTTC.

The chain combines TRBV7-3 with TRBJ2-7; no definite D call. V dropped 5 bases and J dropped 7 bases, with 15 bases sitting between them. Germline assignment: CDR1 SGHTA and CDR2 FQGTGA. The CDR3 runs to 13 residues. The CDR3 nucleotides are TGTGCCAGCAGCGCCCAACCCGATGAGGAGCAGTACTTC. Translation: CASSAQPDEEQYF.

This clonotype showed up just a few times. The chain has TRBV24-1 and TRBJ2-5; tentatively, D is TRBD2 (5 bases). The V gene lost 6 bases and the J gene lost 1 base, with 11 bases spanning the gap. Germline V gene lookup returns CDR1 KGHDR and CDR2 SFDVKD. The CDR3 consists of 14 residues. The CDR3 loop is CATSSPGTQETQYF. The CDR3 nucleotides read TGTGCCACCAGTTCCCCGGGAACCCAAGAGACCCAGTACTTC.

This clonotype was seen a handful of times. J is TRBJ2-7 and V is TRBV20-1; D is uncertain. This CDR3 has 14 amino acids. The germline CDR1 and CDR2 sequences are DFQATT and SNEGSKA (reference sequence). With 0 bases removed from V and 4 bases from J, the gap between germline ends came to 13 bases. The CDR3 here is CSARDLTIGYEQYF. The DNA for the CDR3 is TGCAGTGCTAGAGATCTAACAATCGGGTACGAGCAGTACTTC.

In this sample, this clonotype turned up a few times. The V and J genes are TRBV20-1 and TRBJ2-2; TRBD1 agrees at 10 bases. CDR1 is DFQATT, CDR2 SNEGSKA, per germline (reference sequence). After removal of 1 base from V and 0 bases from J, the junction contained 5 bases not matched to a gene. This CDR3 has 17 amino acids. The CDR3 DNA is TGCAGTGCTAGAGGAACCGGGACAGGGGCGAACACCGGGGAGCTGTTTTTT. It encodes CSARGTGTGANTGELFF.

The chain carries TRBV6-1 and TRBJ1-5; D is possibly TRBD1 (6 bases). Germline V lookup: CDR1 MNHNS, CDR2 SASEGT. Trimming took 6 bases from V and 0 from J, leaving 12 bases between them. CDR3 length equals 15 residues. The CDR3 reads CASRAQGNSNQPQHF. For the CDR3, the DNA is TGTGCCAGCAGAGCTCAGGGGAATAGCAATCAGCCCCAGCATTTT.

This clonotype has a handful of counts. V and J are TRBV29-1 and TRBJ1-1, with a weak D call TRBD1 (5 bases). Per germline, CDR1 SQVTM and CDR2 ANQGSEA. The CDR3 runs to 13 residues. V lost 7 bases to trimming and J lost 0 bases, with 12 bases between them. The CDR3 loop is CSAQTAMNTEAFF. In nucleotides, the CDR3 is TGCAGCGCCCAGACAGCGATGAACACTGAAGCTTTCTTT.

This clonotype occurred many times. The chain links TRBV11-2 to TRBJ1-1, with 7 nucleotides matching TRBD1. The CDR3 length is 14 residues. Germline V lookup: CDR1 SGHAT, CDR2 FQNNGV. Losses at the gene ends were 5 bases for V and 1 base for J; bases not matched to a gene: 4. The chain's CDR3 is CASSPRDRNTEAFF. The CDR3 DNA reads as TGTGCCAGCAGCCCCCGGGACAGGAACACTGAAGCTTTCTTT.

The DNA for the CDR3 is TGTGCCAGCAGCAGTCCATTTGGAAGCCGGACAGATACGCAGTATTTT. Its protein product is CASSSPFGSRTDTQYF. The chain has TRBV21-1 and TRBJ2-3. TRBV21-1 is recorded as a pseudogene. This CDR3 comprises 16 residues.